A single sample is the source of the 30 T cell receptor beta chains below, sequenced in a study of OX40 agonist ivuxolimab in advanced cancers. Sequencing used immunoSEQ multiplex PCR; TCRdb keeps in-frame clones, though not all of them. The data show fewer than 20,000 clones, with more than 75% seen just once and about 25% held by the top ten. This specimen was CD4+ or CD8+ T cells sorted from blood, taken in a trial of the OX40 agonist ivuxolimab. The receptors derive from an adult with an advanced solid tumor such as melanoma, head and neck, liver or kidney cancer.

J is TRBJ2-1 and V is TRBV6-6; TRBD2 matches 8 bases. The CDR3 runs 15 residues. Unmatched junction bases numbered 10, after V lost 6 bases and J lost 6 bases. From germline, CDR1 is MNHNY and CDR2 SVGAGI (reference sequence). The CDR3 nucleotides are TGTGCCAGCAGGAAAGCGGGGGCCCTACCCAATGAGCAGTTCTTC. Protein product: CASRKAGALPNEQFF.

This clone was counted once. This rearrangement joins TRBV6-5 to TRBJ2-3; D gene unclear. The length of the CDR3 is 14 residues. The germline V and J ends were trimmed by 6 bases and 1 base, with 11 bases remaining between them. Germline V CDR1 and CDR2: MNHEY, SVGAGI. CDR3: CASSPVPRTDTQYF. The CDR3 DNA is TGTGCCAGCAGCCCAGTCCCACGCACAGATACGCAGTATTTT.

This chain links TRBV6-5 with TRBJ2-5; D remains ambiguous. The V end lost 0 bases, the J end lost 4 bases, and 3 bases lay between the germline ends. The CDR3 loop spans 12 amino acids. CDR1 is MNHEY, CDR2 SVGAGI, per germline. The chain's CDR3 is CASSYSLETQYF. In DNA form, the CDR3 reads TGTGCCAGCAGTTACTCGTTAGAGACCCAGTACTTC.

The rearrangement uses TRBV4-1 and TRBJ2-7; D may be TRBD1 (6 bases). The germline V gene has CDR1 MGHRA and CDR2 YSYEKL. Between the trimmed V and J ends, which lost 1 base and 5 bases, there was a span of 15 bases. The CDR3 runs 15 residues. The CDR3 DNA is TGCGCCAGCAGCCAAGTGGCTGCAGGGGAAAACGAGCAGTACTTC. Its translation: CASSQVAAGENEQYF.

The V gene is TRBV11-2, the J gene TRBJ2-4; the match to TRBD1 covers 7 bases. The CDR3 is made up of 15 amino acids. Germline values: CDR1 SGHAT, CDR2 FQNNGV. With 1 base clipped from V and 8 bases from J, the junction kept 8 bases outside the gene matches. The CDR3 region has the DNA TGTGCCAGCAGCTTAGTCAGGACAGGCTGGGACATTCAGTACTTC. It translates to CASSLVRTGWDIQYF.

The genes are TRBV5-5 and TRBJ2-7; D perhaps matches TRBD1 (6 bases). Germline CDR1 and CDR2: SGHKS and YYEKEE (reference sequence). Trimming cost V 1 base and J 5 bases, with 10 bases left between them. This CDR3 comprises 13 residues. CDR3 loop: CASSLWGRDEQYF. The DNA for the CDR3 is TGTGCCAGCAGCTTGTGGGGGCGGGACGAGCAGTACTTC.

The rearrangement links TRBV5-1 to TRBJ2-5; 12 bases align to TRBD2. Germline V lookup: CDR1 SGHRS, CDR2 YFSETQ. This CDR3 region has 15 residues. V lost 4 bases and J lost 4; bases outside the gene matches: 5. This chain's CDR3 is CASSALAGGGETQYF. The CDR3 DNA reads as TGCGCCAGCAGCGCACTAGCGGGGGGTGGAGAGACCCAGTACTTC.

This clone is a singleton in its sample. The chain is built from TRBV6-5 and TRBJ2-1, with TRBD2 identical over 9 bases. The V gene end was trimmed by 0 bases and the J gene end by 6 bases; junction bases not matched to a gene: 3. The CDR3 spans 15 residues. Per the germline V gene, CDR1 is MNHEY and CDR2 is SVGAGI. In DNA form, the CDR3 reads TGTGCCAGCAGTTACTCGGCGGGGGGGCTCAATGAGCAGTTCTTC. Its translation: CASSYSAGGLNEQFF.

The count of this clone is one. The CDR3 DNA reads as TGTGCCAGCAGTATCTCCCCCGGGGCGAACACAGATACGCAGTATTTT. It encodes CASSISPGANTDTQYF. The chain uses TRBV27 and TRBJ2-3; D is perhaps TRBD1 or TRBD2 (5 bases each). The CDR3 length is 16 residues. V was trimmed by 5 bases and J by 2 bases, leaving 17 bases between them. The V gene's germline CDR1 is MNHEY and CDR2 SMNVEV (reference sequence).

The CDR3 coding sequence is TGTGCCAGCAGCCCCGTCGGGGGTCGATTTAGGGATGAGCAGTTCTTC. This encodes CASSPVGGRFRDEQFF. The chain joins TRBV7-9 to TRBJ2-1; tentative D call: TRBD2 (6 bases). With 5 bases removed from V and 8 bases from J, the gap between germline ends came to 22 bases. This CDR3 is built from 16 residues. Germline CDR1 reads SEHNR; CDR2 reads FQNEAQ (reference sequence).

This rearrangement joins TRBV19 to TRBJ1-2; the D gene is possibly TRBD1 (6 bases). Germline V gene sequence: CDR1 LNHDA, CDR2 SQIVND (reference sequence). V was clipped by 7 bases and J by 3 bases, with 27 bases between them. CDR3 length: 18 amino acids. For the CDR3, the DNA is TGTGCCAGTACCCCCGACAGGAGCACCTCGGGACGTGACTATGGCTACACCTTC. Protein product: CASTPDRSTSGRDYGYTF.

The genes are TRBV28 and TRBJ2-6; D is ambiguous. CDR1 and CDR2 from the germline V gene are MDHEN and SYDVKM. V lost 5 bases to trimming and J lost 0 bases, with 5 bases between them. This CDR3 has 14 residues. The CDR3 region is CASSPSSGANVLTF. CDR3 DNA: TGTGCCAGCAGTCCAAGCTCTGGGGCCAACGTCCTGACTTTC.

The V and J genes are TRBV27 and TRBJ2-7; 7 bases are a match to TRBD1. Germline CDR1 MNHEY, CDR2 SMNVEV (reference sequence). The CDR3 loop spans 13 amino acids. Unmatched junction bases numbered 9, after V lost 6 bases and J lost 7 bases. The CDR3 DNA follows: TGTGCCAGCAGCACACAGGGGCCGGGGGAGCAGTACTTC. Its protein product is CASSTQGPGEQYF.

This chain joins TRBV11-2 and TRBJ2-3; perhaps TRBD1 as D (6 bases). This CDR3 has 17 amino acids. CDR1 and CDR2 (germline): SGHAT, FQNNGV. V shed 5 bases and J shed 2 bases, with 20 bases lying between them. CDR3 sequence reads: CASSRPMGTPFTDTQYF. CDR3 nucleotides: TGTGCCAGCAGCAGACCCATGGGGACACCCTTCACAGATACGCAGTATTTT.

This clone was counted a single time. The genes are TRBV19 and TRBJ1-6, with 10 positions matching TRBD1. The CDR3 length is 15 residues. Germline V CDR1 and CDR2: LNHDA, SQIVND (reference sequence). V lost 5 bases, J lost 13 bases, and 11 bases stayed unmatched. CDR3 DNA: TGTGCCAGTAGTTTGGGACAGGGGTTTCGTGGGCCCCTCCACTTT. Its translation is CASSLGQGFRGPLHF.

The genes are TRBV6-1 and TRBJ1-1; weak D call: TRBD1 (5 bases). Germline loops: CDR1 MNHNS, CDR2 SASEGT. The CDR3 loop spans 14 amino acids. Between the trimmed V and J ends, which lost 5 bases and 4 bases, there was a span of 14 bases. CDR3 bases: TGTGCCAGCAGTCCCGGGGCCTACCCCACTGAAGCTTTCTTT. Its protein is CASSPGAYPTEAFF.

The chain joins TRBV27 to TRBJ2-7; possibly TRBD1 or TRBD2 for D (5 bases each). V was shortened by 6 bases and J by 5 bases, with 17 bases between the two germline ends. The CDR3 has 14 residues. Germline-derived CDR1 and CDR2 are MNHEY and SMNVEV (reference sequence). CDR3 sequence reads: CASRMGGGRDEQYF. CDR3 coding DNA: TGTGCCAGCAGGATGGGTGGGGGTCGGGACGAGCAGTACTTC.

This CDR3 is CASSPLPQETQYF. CDR3 nucleotides: TGTGCCAGCTCACCTTTACCCCAAGAGACCCAGTACTTC. The chain is built from TRBV18 and TRBJ2-5; no clear D gene. Germline loops: CDR1 KGHSH, CDR2 LQKENI. V gave up 3 bases and J gave up 1 base, with 6 bases separating them. The CDR3 loop spans 13 amino acids.

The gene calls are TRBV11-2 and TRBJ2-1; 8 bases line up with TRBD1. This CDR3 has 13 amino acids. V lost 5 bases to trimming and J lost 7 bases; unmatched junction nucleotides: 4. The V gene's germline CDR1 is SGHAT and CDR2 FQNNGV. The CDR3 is CASSVTGGNEQFF. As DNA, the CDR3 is TGTGCCAGCAGCGTAACAGGGGGGAATGAGCAGTTCTTC.

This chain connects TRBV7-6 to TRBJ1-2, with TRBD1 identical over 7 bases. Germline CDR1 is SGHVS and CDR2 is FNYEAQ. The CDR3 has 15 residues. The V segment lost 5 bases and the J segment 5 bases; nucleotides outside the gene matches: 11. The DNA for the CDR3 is TGTGCCAGCAGCCCACAGGTCGAGACAGGGTATGGCTACACCTTC. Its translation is CASSPQVETGYGYTF. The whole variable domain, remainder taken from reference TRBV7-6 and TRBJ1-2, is GAGVSQSPRYKVTKRGQDVALRCDPISGHVSLYWYRQALGQGPEFLTYFNYEAQQDKSGLPNDRFSAERPEGSISTLTIQRTEQRDSAMYRCASSPQVETGYGYTFGSGTRLTVV.

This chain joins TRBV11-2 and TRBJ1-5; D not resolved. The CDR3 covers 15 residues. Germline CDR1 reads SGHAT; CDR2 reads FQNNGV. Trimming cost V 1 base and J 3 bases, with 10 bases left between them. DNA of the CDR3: TGTGCCAGCAGCTTAGGGGAGAATCTCAATCAGCCCCAGCATTTT. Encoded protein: CASSLGENLNQPQHF.

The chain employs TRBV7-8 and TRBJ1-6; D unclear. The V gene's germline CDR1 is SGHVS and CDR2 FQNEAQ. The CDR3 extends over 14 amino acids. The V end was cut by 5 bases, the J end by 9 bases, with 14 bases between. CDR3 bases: TGTGCCAGCAGCACCCGGGTTTCCCCTTCACCCCTCCACTTT. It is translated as CASSTRVSPSPLHF. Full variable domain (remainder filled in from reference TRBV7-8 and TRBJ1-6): GAGVSQSPRYKVAKRGQDVALRCDPISGHVSLFWYQQALGQGPEFLTYFQNEAQLDKSGLPSDRFFAERPEGSVSTLKIQRTQQEDSAVYLCASSTRVSPSPLHFGNGTRLTVT.

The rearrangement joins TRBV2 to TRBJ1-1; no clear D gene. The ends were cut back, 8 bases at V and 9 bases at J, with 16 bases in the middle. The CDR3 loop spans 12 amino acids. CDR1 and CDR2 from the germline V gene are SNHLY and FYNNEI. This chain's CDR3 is CASDNSALQAFF. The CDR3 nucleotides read TGTGCCAGCGACAATTCGGCACTTCAAGCTTTCTTT.

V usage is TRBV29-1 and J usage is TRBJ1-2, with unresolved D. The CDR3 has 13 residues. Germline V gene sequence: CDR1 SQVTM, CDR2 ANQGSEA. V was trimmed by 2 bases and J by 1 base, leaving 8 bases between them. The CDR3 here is CSVELGDNYGYTF. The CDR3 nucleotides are TGCAGCGTTGAATTAGGAGATAACTATGGCTACACCTTC.

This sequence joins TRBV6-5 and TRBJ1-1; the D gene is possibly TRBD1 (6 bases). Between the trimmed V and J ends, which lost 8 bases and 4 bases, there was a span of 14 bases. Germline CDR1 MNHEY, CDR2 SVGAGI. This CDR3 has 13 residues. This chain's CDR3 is CASENRVGTEAFF. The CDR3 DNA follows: TGTGCCAGCGAGAACAGGGTGGGCACTGAAGCTTTCTTT.

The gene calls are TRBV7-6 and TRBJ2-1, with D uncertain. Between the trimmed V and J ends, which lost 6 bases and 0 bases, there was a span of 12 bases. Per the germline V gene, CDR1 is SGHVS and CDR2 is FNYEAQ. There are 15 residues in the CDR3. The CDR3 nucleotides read TGTGCCAGCAGGGAAGACGTGAGCTCCTACAATGAGCAGTTCTTC. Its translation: CASREDVSSYNEQFF.

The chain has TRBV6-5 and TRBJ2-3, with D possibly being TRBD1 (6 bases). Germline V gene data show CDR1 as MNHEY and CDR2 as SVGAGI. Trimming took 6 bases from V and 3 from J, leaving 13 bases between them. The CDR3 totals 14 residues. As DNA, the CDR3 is TGTGCCAGCAGGGGCTGGGGGCTTACAGATACGCAGTATTTT. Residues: CASRGWGLTDTQYF.

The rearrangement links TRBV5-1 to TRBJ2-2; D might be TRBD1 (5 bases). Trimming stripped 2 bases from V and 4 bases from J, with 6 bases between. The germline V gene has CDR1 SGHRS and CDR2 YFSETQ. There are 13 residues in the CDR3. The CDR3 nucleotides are TGCGCCAGCAGCTTCCAGGGCACCGGGGAGCTGTTTTTT. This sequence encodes CASSFQGTGELFF. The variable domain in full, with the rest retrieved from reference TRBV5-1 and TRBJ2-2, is KAGVTQTPRYLIKTRGQQVTLSCSPISGHRSVSWYQQTPGQGLQFLFEYFSETQRNKGNFPGRFSGRQFSNSRSEMNVSTLELGDSALYLCASSFQGTGELFFGEGSRLTVL.

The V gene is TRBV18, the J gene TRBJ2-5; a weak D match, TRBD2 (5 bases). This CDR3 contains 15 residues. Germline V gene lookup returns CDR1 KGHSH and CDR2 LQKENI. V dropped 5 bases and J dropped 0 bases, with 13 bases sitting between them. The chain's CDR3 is CASSYDYSYQETQYF. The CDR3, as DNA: TGTGCCAGCTCATACGACTACTCCTACCAAGAGACCCAGTACTTC.

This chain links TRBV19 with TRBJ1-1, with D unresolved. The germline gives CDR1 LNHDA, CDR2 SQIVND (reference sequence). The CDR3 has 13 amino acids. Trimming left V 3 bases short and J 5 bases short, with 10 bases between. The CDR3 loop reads CASSMPRNTEAFF. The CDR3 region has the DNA TGTGCCAGTAGTATGCCCAGGAATACTGAAGCTTTCTTT.